This T cell receptor beta chain was profiled in a study of long-term antiretroviral therapy in people with HIV. The table lists this clone with a count of one. At the survey level, the v3.0 immunoSEQ assay was run. Measured with immunoSEQ multiplex PCR; TCRdb has only the in-frame clones, and not every one. The sample shows tens of thousands of clones, 80% to 95% of them seen only once. V shed 2 bases and J shed 2 bases, with 8 bases lying between them. The CDR3 has 13 residues. Germline V gene lookup returns CDR1 SGHKS and CDR2 YYEKEE (reference sequence). The chain has TRBV5-5 and TRBJ2-7, with D unresolved. The material was unsorted PBMCs, obtained approximately 5.1 years after starting antiretroviral therapy. The sequence came from a woman aged 40 to 50 with HIV. DNA for the CDR3: TGTGCCAGCAGCTTCGCCGTAACCTACGAGCAGTACTTC. It codes for CASSFAVTYEQYF.